This TCR beta chain appears in the sequencing data of a study of blood T cells in healthy people across ages. Combining a sample-barcoded 5' primer with a J-beta primer mix, a second PCR ran for 7 to 11 cycles. In TCRdb, the 5' RACE reads were re-called with MiXCR into one record per CDR3 protein. The profile covers 500,000 to 700,000 distinct CDR3 sequences, with about 30% appearing a single time and around a sixth taken by the ten largest. This CDR3 has 15 residues. Germline V CDR1 and CDR2: SGHVS, FNYEAQ. This clonotype occurred many times. Sequence at one end of the junction differs from germline and may be a read error.

This TCR was recovered from an elderly woman in good health. Sequenced input: blood. This chain links TRBV7-6 with TRBJ2-3, with D maybe TRBD2 (7 bases). CDR3 nucleotides: TGTGCCAGCAGATTAGAGGGGGGGGCCATCGATACGCAGTATTTT. Encoded protein: CASRLEGGAIDTQYF.